This TCR beta chain was documented in a study of OX40 agonist ivuxolimab in advanced cancers. Study overall: Ivuxolimab, which is an agonistic anti-OX40 (CD134) antibody, was administered to the patients.

General study findings and limits: Clonal expansion was seen in CD4+ and CD8+ blood T cells by week 6 at 0.1 to 3.0 mg/kg.

The germline CDR1 and CDR2 sequences are SGHRS and YFSETQ. V was clipped by 4 bases and J by 5 bases; unmatched bases: 5. CDR3 length: 14 amino acids. Concerning this clone itself: Its antigen is still unknown.

The assay was immunoSEQ multiplex PCR, and TCRdb's table has in-frame clones only and misses some. Here the sample spans tens of thousands of clones, about 88% being singletons. The chain joins TRBV5-1 to TRBJ1-2, with 10 bases aligning to TRBD1. The sequence was collected from an adult with an advanced solid tumor such as melanoma, head and neck, liver or kidney cancer. Sequencing used CD4+ or CD8+ T cells sorted from blood, obtained in a trial of the OX40 agonist ivuxolimab. As DNA, the CDR3 is TGCGCCAGCAGCGCCTCGGGACAGGGGTATGGCTACACCTTC. Its translation: CASSASGQGYGYTF.